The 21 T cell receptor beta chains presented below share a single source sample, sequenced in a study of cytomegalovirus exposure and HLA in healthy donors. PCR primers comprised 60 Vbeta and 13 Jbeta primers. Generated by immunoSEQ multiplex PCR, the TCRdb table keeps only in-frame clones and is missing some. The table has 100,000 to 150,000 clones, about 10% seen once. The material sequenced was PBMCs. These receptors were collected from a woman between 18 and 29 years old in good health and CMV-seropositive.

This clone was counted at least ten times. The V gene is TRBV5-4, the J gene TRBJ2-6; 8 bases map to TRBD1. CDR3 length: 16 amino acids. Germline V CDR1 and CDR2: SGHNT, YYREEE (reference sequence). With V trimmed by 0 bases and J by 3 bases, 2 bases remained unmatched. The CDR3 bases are TGTGCCAGCAGCTTGGACAGGGGGTTTGGGGCCAACGTCCTGACTTTC. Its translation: CASSLDRGFGANVLTF.

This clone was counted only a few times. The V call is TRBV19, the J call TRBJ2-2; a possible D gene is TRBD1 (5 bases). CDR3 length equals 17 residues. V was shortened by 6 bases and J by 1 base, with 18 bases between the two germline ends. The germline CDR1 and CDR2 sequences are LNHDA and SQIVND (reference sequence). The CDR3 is CASSRIQGRGNTGELFF. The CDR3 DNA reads TGTGCCAGTAGCCGTATTCAGGGAAGGGGGAACACCGGGGAGCTGTTTTTT.

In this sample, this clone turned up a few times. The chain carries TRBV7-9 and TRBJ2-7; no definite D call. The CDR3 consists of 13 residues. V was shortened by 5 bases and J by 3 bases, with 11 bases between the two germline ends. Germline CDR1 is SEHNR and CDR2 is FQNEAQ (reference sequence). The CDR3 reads CASSPSRDYEQYF. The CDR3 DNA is TGTGCCAGCAGCCCCTCTAGAGACTACGAGCAGTACTTC.

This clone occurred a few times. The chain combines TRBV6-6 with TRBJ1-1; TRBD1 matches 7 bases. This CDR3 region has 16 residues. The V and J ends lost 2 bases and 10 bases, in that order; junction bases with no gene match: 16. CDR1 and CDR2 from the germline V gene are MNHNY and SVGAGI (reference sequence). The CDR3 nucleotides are TGTGCCAGCAGTTACGGGATTTCTGAGGGGGCGCTAGGAGCTTTCTTT. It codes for CASSYGISEGALGAFF.

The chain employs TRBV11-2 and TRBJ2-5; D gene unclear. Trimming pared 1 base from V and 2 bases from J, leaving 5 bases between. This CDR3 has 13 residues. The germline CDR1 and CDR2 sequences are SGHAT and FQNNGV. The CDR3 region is CASSLARQETQYF. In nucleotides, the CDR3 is TGTGCCAGCAGCTTAGCTAGGCAAGAGACCCAGTACTTC. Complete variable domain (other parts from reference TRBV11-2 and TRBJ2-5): EAGVAQSPRYKIIEKRQSVAFWCNPISGHATLYWYQQILGQGPKLLIQFQNNGVVDDSQLPKDRFSAERLKGVDSTLKIQPAKLEDSAVYLCASSLARQETQYFGPGTRLLVL.

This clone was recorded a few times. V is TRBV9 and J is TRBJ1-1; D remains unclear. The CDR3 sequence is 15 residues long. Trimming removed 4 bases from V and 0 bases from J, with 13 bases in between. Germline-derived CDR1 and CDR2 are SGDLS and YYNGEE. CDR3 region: CASSRSLGVNTEAFF. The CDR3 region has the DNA TGTGCCAGCAGCCGTAGCTTGGGTGTGAACACTGAAGCTTTCTTT. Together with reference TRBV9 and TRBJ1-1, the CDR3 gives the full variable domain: DSGVTQTPKHLITATGQRVTLRCSPRSGDLSVYWYQQSLDQGLQFLIQYYNGEERAKGNILERFSAQQFPDLHSELNLSSLELGDSALYFCASSRSLGVNTEAFFGQGTRLTVV.

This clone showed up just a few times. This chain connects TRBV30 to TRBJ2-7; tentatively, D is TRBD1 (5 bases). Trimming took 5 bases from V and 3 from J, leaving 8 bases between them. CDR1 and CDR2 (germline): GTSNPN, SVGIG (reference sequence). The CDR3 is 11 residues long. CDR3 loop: CAWDDSYEQYF. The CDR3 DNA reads TGTGCCTGGGATGACAGCTACGAGCAGTACTTC. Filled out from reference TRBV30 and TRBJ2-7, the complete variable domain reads SQTIHQWPATLVQPVGSPLSLECTVEGTSNPNLYWYRQAAGRGLQLLFYSVGIGQISSEVPQNLSASRPQDRQFILSSKKLLLSDSGFYLCAWDDSYEQYFGPGTRLTVT.

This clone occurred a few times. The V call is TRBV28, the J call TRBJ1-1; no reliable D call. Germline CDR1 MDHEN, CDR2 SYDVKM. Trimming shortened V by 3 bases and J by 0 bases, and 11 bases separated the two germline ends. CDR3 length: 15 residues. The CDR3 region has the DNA TGTGCCAGCAGTTTGGCGGGCACCTTGAACACTGAAGCTTTCTTT. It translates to CASSLAGTLNTEAFF.

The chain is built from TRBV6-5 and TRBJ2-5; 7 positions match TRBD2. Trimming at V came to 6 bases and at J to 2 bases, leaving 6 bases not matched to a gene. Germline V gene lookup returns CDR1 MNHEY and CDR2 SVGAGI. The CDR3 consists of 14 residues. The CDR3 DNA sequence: TGTGCCAGCAGCCTAGCGGCCACTCAAGAGACCCAGTACTTC. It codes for CASSLAATQETQYF.

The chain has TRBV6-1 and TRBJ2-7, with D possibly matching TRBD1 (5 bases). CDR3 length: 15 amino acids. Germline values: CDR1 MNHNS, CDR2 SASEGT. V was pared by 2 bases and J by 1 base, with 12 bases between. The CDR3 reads CASSETWGSSYEQYF. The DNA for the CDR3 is TGTGCCAGCAGTGAAACTTGGGGCAGTTCCTACGAGCAGTACTTC.

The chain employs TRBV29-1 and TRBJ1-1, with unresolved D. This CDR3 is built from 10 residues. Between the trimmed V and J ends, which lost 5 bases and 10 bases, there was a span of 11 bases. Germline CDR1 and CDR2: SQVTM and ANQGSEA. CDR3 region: CSVRREPAFF. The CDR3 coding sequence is TGCAGCGTTAGGAGGGAGCCAGCTTTCTTT.

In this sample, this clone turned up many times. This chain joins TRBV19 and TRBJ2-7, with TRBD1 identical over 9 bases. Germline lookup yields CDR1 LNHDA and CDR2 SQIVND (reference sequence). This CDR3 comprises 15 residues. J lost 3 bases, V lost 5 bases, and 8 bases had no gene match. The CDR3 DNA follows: TGTGCCAGTAGTGCACAGGGGGCACCATTCTACGAGCAGTACTTC. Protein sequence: CASSAQGAPFYEQYF.

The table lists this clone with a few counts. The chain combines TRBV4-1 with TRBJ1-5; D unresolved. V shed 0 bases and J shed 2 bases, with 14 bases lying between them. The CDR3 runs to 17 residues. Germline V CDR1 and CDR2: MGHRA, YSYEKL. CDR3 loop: CASSQEYGSGGNQPQHF. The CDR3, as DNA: TGCGCCAGCAGCCAAGAATACGGCTCCGGGGGCAATCAGCCCCAGCATTTT.

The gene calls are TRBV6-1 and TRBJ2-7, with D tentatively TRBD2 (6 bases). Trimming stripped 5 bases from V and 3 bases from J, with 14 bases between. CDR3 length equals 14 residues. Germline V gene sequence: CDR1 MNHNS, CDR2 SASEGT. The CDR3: CASSSHSGLYEQYF. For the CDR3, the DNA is TGTGCCAGCAGTTCCCATAGCGGCCTCTACGAGCAGTACTTC.

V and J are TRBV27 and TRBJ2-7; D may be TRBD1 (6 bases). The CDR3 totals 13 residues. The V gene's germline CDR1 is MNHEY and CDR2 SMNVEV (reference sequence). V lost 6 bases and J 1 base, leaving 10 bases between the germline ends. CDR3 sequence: CASSHGQSYEQYF. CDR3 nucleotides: TGTGCCAGCAGCCATGGACAGTCCTACGAGCAGTACTTC.

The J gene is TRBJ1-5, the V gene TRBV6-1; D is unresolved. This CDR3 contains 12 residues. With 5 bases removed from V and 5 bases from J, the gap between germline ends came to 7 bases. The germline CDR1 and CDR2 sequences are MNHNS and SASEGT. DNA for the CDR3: TGTGCCAGCAGTTTGAGTTATCAGCCCCAGCATTTT. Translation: CASSLSYQPQHF.

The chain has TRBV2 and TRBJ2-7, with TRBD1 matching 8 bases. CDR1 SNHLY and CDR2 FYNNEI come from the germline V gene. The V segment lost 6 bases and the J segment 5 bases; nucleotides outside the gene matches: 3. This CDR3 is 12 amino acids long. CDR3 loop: CASRDRENEQYF. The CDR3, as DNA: TGTGCCAGCAGGGACAGGGAAAACGAGCAGTACTTC.

The CDR3 DNA reads TGTGCCAGCAGCTCCCCGGGGGGACCCCAGAAGGGCTACACCTTC. It encodes CASSSPGGPQKGYTF. V gene TRBV28 combines with J gene TRBJ1-2, with a tentative D call TRBD1 (5 bases). V was trimmed by 6 bases and J by 8 bases, leaving 22 bases between them. CDR1 MDHEN and CDR2 SYDVKM come from the germline V gene. The CDR3 loop spans 15 amino acids.

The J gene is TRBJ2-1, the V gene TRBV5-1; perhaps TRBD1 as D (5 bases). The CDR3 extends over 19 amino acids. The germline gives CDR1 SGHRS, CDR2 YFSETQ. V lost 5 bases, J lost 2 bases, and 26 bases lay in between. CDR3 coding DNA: TGCGCCAGCAGGACCCCAGGGAAGTCGTTAGGTGGAACCTACAATGAGCAGTTCTTC. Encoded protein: CASRTPGKSLGGTYNEQFF.

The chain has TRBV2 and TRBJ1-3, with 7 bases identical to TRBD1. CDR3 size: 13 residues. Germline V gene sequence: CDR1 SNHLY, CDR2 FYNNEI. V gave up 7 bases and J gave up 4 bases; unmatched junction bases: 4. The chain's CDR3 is CASTTTGGNTIYF. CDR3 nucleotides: TGTGCCAGCACCACGACAGGGGGAAACACCATATATTTT.

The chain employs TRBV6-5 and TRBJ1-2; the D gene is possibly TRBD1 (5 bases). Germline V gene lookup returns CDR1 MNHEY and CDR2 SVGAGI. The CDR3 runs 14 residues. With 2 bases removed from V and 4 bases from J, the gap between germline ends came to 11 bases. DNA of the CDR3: TGTGCCAGCAGTTACCGCGACAGAACCTATGGCTACACCTTC. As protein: CASSYRDRTYGYTF.